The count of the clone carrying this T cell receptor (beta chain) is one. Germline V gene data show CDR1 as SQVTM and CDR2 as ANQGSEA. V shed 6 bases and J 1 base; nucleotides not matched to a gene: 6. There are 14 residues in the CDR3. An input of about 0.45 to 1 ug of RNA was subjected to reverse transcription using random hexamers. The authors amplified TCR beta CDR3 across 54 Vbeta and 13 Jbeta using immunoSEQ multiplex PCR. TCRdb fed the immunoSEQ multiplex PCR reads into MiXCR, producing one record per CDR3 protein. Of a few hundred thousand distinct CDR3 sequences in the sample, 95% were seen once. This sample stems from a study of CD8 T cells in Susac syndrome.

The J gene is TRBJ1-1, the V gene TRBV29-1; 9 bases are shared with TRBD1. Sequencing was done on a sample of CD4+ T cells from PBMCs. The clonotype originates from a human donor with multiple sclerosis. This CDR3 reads CSVKETGGNTEAFF. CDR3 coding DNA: TGCAGCGTAAAAGAGACAGGGGGGAACACTGAAGCTTTCTTT.